The 20 T cell receptor beta chains listed next were all sequenced from one sample in a study of CD8 T cells in ankylosing spondylitis. Which antigens these TCRs recognize remains unknown. Broader study findings: Blood from ankylosing spondylitis patients appeared to carry a characteristic roughly eight-variant TCR beta motif.

TCRdb passed the 5' RACE reads through MiXCR, listing each CDR3 protein once. This repertoire shows around 450,000 distinct CDR3 sequences, more than 25% found once; its top ten account for about 0.92%. Sequenced material: blood, either unsorted or a sorted T cell fraction (not recorded which). The receptors derive from a male donor with ankylosing spondylitis.

The rearrangement joins TRBV5-1 to TRBJ1-1; D is unclear. CDR3 size: 15 residues. Germline V gives CDR1 SGHRS, CDR2 YFSETQ. V lost 0 bases and J 1 base, leaving 10 bases between the germline ends. The CDR3 DNA is TGCGCCAGCAGCTTGGGTGGCAAAGAGAACACTGAAGCTTTCTTT. It yields the protein CASSLGGKENTEAFF.

The rearrangement joins TRBV3-1 to TRBJ1-1; 8 bases map to TRBD1. The V gene's germline CDR1 is LGHDT and CDR2 YNNKEL (reference sequence). With V trimmed by 5 bases and J by 3 bases, 8 bases remained unmatched. The CDR3 totals 15 residues. The CDR3 region has the DNA TGTGCCAGCAGCTCCCGACAGGGGAGGTACACTGAAGCTTTCTTT. It specifies CASSSRQGRYTEAFF.

The rearrangement joins TRBV5-1 to TRBJ2-1; D is uncertain. Germline-derived CDR1 and CDR2 are SGHRS and YFSETQ. Trimming pared 0 bases from V and 5 bases from J, leaving 12 bases between. The CDR3 runs 15 residues. CDR3 amino acids: CASSLGLGSDNEQFF. CDR3 in DNA: TGCGCCAGCAGCTTGGGCTTGGGGTCGGACAATGAGCAGTTCTTC.

This clonotype was found a few times. The chain recombines TRBV29-1 with TRBJ1-2; D is unclear. This CDR3 spans 14 amino acids. Per germline, CDR1 SQVTM and CDR2 ANQGSEA. Trimming stripped 4 bases from V and 4 bases from J, with 16 bases between. The CDR3 region is CSVAPGSGSYGYTF. CDR3 nucleotide sequence: TGCAGCGTTGCCCCGGGATCTGGGAGCTATGGCTACACCTTC. The full variable domain, rest sourced from reference TRBV29-1 and TRBJ1-2, is SAVISQKPSRDICQRGTSLTIQCQVDSQVTMMFWYRQQPGQSLTLIATANQGSEATYESGFVIDKFPISRPNLTFSTLTVSNMSPEDSSIYLCSVAPGSGSYGYTFGSGTRLTVV.

The CDR3 bases are TGCAGTGCTAGTGGTTCTAGCGGGGCTTTAGGGGAGACCCAGTACTTC. It codes for CSASGSSGALGETQYF. V is TRBV20-1 and J is TRBJ2-5, with TRBD2 matching over 9 bases. J lost 5 bases, V lost 3 bases, and 13 bases had no gene match. This CDR3 spans 16 amino acids. Germline V gives CDR1 DFQATT, CDR2 SNEGSKA (reference sequence).

V gene TRBV15 combines with J gene TRBJ2-1; D is unresolved. Per the germline V gene, CDR1 is LNHNV and CDR2 is YYDKDF (reference sequence). V was cut by 4 bases and J by 7 bases, with 5 bases left in between. The CDR3 loop spans 11 amino acids. The CDR3 spells CATSTRNEQFF. The CDR3 DNA reads as TGTGCCACCAGCACCCGGAATGAGCAGTTCTTC.

This clonotype occurred a few times. This chain uses TRBV29-1 with TRBJ2-2; TRBD2 aligns across 7 bases. Germline trimming cut 7 bases from V and 3 bases from J; bases unmatched to any gene: 11. The CDR3 has 15 amino acids. CDR1 is SQVTM, CDR2 ANQGSEA, per germline. The CDR3 reads CSARGWGGYTGELFF. The CDR3 DNA follows: TGCAGCGCCCGGGGATGGGGGGGTTACACCGGGGAGCTGTTTTTT.

This rearrangement joins TRBV15 to TRBJ2-5; D gene uncertain. The germline V gene has CDR1 LNHNV and CDR2 YYDKDF (reference sequence). This CDR3 comprises 13 residues. V gave up 1 base and J gave up 3 bases, with 6 bases separating them. CDR3 residues: CATSRVLKETQYF. In DNA, the CDR3 is TGTGCCACCAGCAGAGTTCTCAAAGAGACCCAGTACTTC.

The chain couples TRBV15 to TRBJ1-2; D remains ambiguous. Trimming removed 0 bases at V and 5 bases at J, with 7 bases between. This CDR3 spans 13 amino acids. In germline, CDR1 is LNHNV, CDR2 YYDKDF (reference sequence). The CDR3 nucleotides are TGTGCCACCAGCAGAGATCGGGAATATGGCTACACCTTC. Amino acid sequence: CATSRDREYGYTF.

The chain joins TRBV29-1 to TRBJ2-3; D is unresolved. The V and J ends lost 5 bases and 0 bases respectively, with 12 bases between them. CDR3 length equals 14 residues. Germline lookup yields CDR1 SQVTM and CDR2 ANQGSEA. The CDR3, as DNA: TGCAGCGTTCGTCTACCTGCTAGCACAGATACGCAGTATTTT. Amino acids: CSVRLPASTDTQYF.

The genes are TRBV6-6 and TRBJ1-2; tentatively, D is TRBD1 (6 bases). Germline V gene data show CDR1 as MNHNY and CDR2 as SVGAGI (reference sequence). V was clipped by 5 bases and J by 8 bases, with 12 bases between them. The CDR3 runs to 12 residues. The CDR3 loop is CASSKYREGYTF. For the CDR3, the DNA is TGTGCCAGCAGTAAATACAGGGAGGGCTACACCTTC.

The chain links TRBV20-1 to TRBJ2-1, with D tentatively TRBD1 (6 bases). Looked up from germline, CDR1 is DFQATT and CDR2 is SNEGSKA (reference sequence). V was cut by 5 bases and J by 4 bases, with 18 bases left in between. The CDR3 sequence is 15 residues long. CDR3 sequence reads: CSAPRAGASYNEQFF. In DNA form, the CDR3 reads TGCAGTGCTCCCCGGGCAGGGGCAAGTTACAATGAGCAGTTCTTC.

This clonotype has more than one count but fewer than ten. J is TRBJ2-7 and V is TRBV12-3 or TRBV12-4, with no clear D. This CDR3 has 13 amino acids. Trimming took off 1 base at V and 4 bases at J, with 8 bases between the two ends. The CDR3 loop reads CASSLGVRYEQYV. CDR3 bases: TGTGCCAGCAGTTTAGGGGTAAGGTACGAGCAGTACGTC.

The J gene is TRBJ2-5, the V gene TRBV20-1; TRBD2 agrees at 9 bases. In germline, CDR1 is DFQATT, CDR2 SNEGSKA (reference sequence). This CDR3 comprises 14 residues. Trimming took 1 base from V and 5 from J; bases not matched to a gene: 5. The chain's CDR3 is CSARVSGSRETQYF. The CDR3 nucleotides read TGCAGTGCTAGAGTTAGCGGGAGTAGGGAGACCCAGTACTTC.

The J gene is TRBJ1-1, the V gene TRBV10-1; D call uncertain. The V gene lost 4 bases and the J gene lost 0 bases, with 6 bases spanning the gap. CDR3 size: 13 residues. CDR1 and CDR2 (germline): WNHNN, SYGVQD (reference sequence). The CDR3 sequence is CASSGEVNTEAFF. The CDR3 DNA is TGCGCCAGCAGTGGAGAGGTGAACACTGAAGCTTTCTTT.

The chain links TRBV5-1 to TRBJ1-4; weak D call: TRBD1 (5 bases). CDR1 and CDR2 (germline): SGHRS, YFSETQ. The CDR3 length is 16 residues. Trimming removed 1 base from V and 1 base from J, with 11 bases in between. The CDR3 protein is CASSLLMGGTNEKLFF. The CDR3 DNA reads as TGCGCCAGCAGCTTGTTGATGGGGGGAACTAATGAAAAACTGTTTTTT.

This clonotype was observed a handful of times. The chain links TRBV24-1 to TRBJ2-2; tentative D call: TRBD1 (6 bases). V lost 5 bases, J lost 1 base, and 10 bases lay in between. This CDR3 is 15 amino acids long. Germline V gives CDR1 KGHDR, CDR2 SFDVKD. Here the CDR3 reads CATSALTGNTGELFF. As DNA, the CDR3 is TGTGCCACCAGTGCCCTGACAGGGAACACCGGGGAGCTGTTTTTT.

CDR3 protein: CASSPKLAGESNEQFF. The CDR3, as DNA: TGTGCCAGCAGTCCAAAACTAGCGGGAGAATCCAATGAGCAGTTCTTC. The chain employs TRBV25-1 and TRBJ2-1; 11 bases align to TRBD2. V gave up 5 bases and J gave up 6 bases; unmatched junction bases: 9. This CDR3 spans 16 amino acids. CDR1 and CDR2 from the germline V gene are MGHDK and SYGVNS.

This chain connects TRBV4-1 to TRBJ2-1, with D possibly matching TRBD2 (5 bases). Looked up from germline, CDR1 is MGHRA and CDR2 is YSYEKL. This CDR3 has 13 amino acids. Trimming removed 11 bases at V and 3 bases at J, with 14 bases between. CDR3 nucleotides: TGCGCCGTCCGACGTGCGGGCTACAATGAGCAGTTCTTC. This encodes CAVRRAGYNEQFF.

The chain recombines TRBV7-9 with TRBJ2-7; D perhaps matches TRBD2 (5 bases). Germline CDR1 reads SEHNR; CDR2 reads FQNEAQ (reference sequence). Trimming shortened V by 5 bases and J by 2 bases, and 13 bases separated the two germline ends. The CDR3 is 14 amino acids. CDR3 in DNA: TGTGCCAGCAGCCTGGACTTTTCTCCCTACGAGCAGTACTTC. Translating gives CASSLDFSPYEQYF. The whole variable domain, remainder taken from reference TRBV7-9 and TRBJ2-7, is DTGVSQNPRHKITKRGQNVTFRCDPISEHNRLYWYRQTLGQGPEFLTYFQNEAQLEKSRLLSDRFSAERPKGSFSTLEIQRTEQGDSAMYLCASSLDFSPYEQYFGPGTRLTVT.